This T cell receptor (beta chain) was found in a study of neurological immune-mediated disorders (dated by TCRdb to about 2019). Some background on the complete study: Among the approximately 35 multiple sclerosis patients, approximately 30 had relapsing-remitting MS and 3 had secondary progressive MS. The study compared peripheral blood TCR-beta repertoires of HTLV-I-associated myelopathy (HAM/TSP) patients, multiple sclerosis patients and healthy controls using UMI-based sequencing. The approximately 110 TCR-beta libraries covered PBMC samples along with longitudinal samples, technical triplicates, and paired sorted CD4+ and CD8+ T-cell subsets. The cohort was made up of 65 to 75 subjects, consisting of around 15 HAM/TSP patients, around 35 multiple sclerosis patients and about 20 healthy controls.

cDNA was synthesized by template-switch 5'RACE using a primer with a 10-nucleotide random unique molecular identifier that tagged each TCR transcript. Every sequencing run yielded over 200 million TCR-beta sequences covering 15-18 subjects. The RNeasy kit was used for extraction of total RNA. The KAPA Real-time Library Amplification kit was used to amplify TCR-beta VDJ regions with primers for the TCR constant region and the 5'RACE anchor. A first PCR added sample indexes and Illumina adaptors, and a second PCR then raised library yield. The roughly 650 bp TCR product was size-selected on a 2% E-gel SizeSelection system after Ampure bead purification. Library quality was checked on a Bioanalyzer, concentration was measured with Qubit, and libraries were quantified with the Kapa Library Quantification kit before pooling. An Illumina HiSeq 2500 was used to sequence the libraries paired-end at 2 x 150 bp. To increase sequence diversity, roughly 25-31% phiX was spiked into each library pool. Regarding the original processing steps: Quality-filtered reads were processed with the UMI-based MiGEC pipeline, which removed over 75% of raw TCR sequences during error correction. IMGT germline references were used for aligning VDJ genes, and each clonotype was defined as a unique CDR3 amino acid sequence together with its V-J genes. VDJtools evaluated clonal expansion, Shannon diversity and CDR3 relatedness (CalcPairwiseDistances, ClusterSamples); CLCbio workbench built phylogenetic trees. Using coefficient-of-variation modelling across technical triplicates, the study counted a clone as expanded if it had at least 8 unique UMIs. TCRdb reprocessed the public reads (quality trimming at Q25 with fastp, clone calling with MiXCR) and kept in-frame beta chains. Each CDR3 protein appears once, grouped with its most common genes and DNA. TCRdb's processing, not the study's, gives the V and J calls here. This sample is represented by approximately 50,000 distinct CDR3 sequences; approximately 3.9% of them were singletons. The ten biggest clones cover 6.5% of the sample.

At least ten counts were recorded for this clonotype. What this receptor recognizes is not known. Base qualities are missing; no much larger clone stands one base away. For unsorted PBMC libraries, 2 million PBMCs were used after storage in RNAlater at -80 degrees C until RNA extraction. Multiple sclerosis patients were enrolled in a US clinical protocol under which disease progression was evaluated by magnetic resonance imaging. PBMCs were separated from peripheral blood using Ficoll-Hypaque density gradient centrifugation and then cryopreserved in liquid nitrogen. The full study reports these points: No clinical or MRI features were associated with the MS cluster, and the authors said that larger cohorts are needed. Repertoires from 18 of 34 MS patients were grouped by phylogenetic analysis into a cluster of related CDR3 sequences, suggesting a possible repertoire-level signature. No identical CDR3 amino acid sequences were shared among expanded clones across subjects, suggesting private TCR-beta repertoires in all groups. TCR clonal expansion was highest in HAM/TSP patients and lowest in MS patients, with MS patients falling below even healthy controls.

From the cysteine through the phenylalanine, the CDR3 covers 12 amino acids. Kept here is only the CDR3 DNA, which spans 36 bases and is read in frame from base 1. CDR1 and CDR2 are read off the germline V gene (reference sequence) as DFQATT and SNEGSKA. Trimming takes 7 bases from V and 8 bases from J, and the germline ends sit 12 bases apart. The TCR originated in a man aged 60-69 years with multiple sclerosis. The rearrangement combines TRBV20-1 with TRBJ1-6, and TRBD1 may be the D gene, going by 5 matching bases. Material: PBMCs. The bases read TGCAGTGTGGGTCAGGGTTATTCACCCCTCCACTTT. Translated, this gives CSVGQGYSPLHF.